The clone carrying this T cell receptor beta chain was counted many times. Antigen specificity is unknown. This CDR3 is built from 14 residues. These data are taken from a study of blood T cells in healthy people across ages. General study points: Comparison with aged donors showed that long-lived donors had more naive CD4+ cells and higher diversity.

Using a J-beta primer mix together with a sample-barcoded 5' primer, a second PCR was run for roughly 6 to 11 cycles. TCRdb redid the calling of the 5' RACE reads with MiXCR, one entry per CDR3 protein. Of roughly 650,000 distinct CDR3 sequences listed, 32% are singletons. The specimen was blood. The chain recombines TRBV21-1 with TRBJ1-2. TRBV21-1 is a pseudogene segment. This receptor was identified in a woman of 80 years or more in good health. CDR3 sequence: CASSKVGLNYGYTF. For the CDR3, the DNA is TGTGCCAGCAGCAAAGTGGGCCTTAACTATGGCTACACCTTC.